A single T cell receptor (beta chain) is shown here with its context. As processed by the authors: Cell counts per sample came from amplifying reference gene primers. Measured with immunoSEQ multiplex PCR; TCRdb has only the in-frame clones, and not every one. D and trimming were read from the DNA, whereas the V and J calls and clone size are those reported in that table. The sample carries 140,000 or so clones, about 80% recorded once. The data are from a study of blood T cell repertoires in COVID-19. Background on the study: COVID-19 samples from acute and convalescent phases originated in the United States, Italy and Spain.

Germline-derived CDR1 and CDR2 are SGDLS and YYNGEE. CDR3 length equals 15 residues. The germline V and J ends were trimmed by 0 bases and 0 bases, with 7 bases remaining between them. Those who participated ranged in age from 18 to 89 years and resided in about two dozen US areas. Participants were placed into cohorts based on the clinical history they reported. The source is a man aged 50 or older who had recovered from COVID-19. The V and J genes are TRBV9 and TRBJ1-5; D is ambiguous. Sequenced material: PBMCs or T cells enriched from blood (not recorded which). The CDR3 loop is CASSVGAYSNQPQHF. Written as DNA, the CDR3 is TGTGCCAGCAGCGTAGGAGCATATAGCAATCAGCCCCAGCATTTT. Combining the CDR3 with reference TRBV9 and TRBJ1-5 gives the whole variable domain DSGVTQTPKHLITATGQRVTLRCSPRSGDLSVYWYQQSLDQGLQFLIQYYNGEERAKGNILERFSAQQFPDLHSELNLSSLELGDSALYFCASSVGAYSNQPQHFGDGTRLSIL.